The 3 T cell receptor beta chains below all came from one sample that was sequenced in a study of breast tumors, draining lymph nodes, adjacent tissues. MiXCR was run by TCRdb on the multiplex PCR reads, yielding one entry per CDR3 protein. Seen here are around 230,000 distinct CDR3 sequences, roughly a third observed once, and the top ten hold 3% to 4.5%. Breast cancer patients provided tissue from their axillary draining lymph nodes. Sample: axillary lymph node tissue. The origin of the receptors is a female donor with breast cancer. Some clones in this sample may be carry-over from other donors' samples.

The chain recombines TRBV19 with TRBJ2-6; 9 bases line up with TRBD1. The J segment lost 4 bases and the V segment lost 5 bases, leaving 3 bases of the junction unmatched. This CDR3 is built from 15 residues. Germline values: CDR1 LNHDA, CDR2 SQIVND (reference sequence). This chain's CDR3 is CASSGTGPGANVLTF. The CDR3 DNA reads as TGTGCCAGTAGTGGGACAGGGCCAGGGGCCAACGTCCTGACTTTC.

CDR3: CASRGVNGYTF. The CDR3 bases are TGTGCCAGCAGGGGGGTCAATGGCTACACCTTC. The chain carries TRBV2 and TRBJ1-2; D possibly corresponds to TRBD1 (5 bases). Germline V gene lookup returns CDR1 SNHLY and CDR2 FYNNEI. The ends were cut back, 6 bases at V and 6 bases at J, with 8 bases in the middle. The CDR3 runs to 11 residues. The full variable domain, rest sourced from reference TRBV2 and TRBJ1-2, is EPEVTQTPSHQVTQMGQEVILRCVPISNHLYFYWYRQILGQKVEFLVSFYNNEISEKSEIFDDQFSVERPDGSNFTLKIRSTKLEDSAMYFCASRGVNGYTFGSGTRLTVV.

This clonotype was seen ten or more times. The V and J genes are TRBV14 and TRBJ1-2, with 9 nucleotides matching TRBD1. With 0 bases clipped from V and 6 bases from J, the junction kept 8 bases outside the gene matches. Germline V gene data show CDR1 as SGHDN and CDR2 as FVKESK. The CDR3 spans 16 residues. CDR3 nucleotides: TGTGCCAGCAGCCAAGATGAGGGGGGACAGGGACATGGCTACACCTTC. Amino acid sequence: CASSQDEGGQGHGYTF.